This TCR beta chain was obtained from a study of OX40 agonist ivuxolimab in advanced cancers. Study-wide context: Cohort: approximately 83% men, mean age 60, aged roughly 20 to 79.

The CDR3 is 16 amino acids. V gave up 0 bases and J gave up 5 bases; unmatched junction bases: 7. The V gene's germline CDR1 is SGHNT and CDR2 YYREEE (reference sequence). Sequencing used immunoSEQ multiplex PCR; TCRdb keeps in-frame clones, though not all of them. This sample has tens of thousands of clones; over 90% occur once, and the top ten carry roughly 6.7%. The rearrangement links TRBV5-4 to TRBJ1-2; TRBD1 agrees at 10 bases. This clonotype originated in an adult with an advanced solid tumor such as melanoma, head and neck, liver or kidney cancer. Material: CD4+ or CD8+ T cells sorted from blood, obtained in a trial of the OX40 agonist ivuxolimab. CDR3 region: CASSLGGQGPVYGYTF. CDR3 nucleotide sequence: TGTGCCAGCAGCTTGGGGGGACAGGGGCCGGTGTATGGCTACACCTTC.